A selection of T cell receptor beta chains follows, all from one sample in a study of cytomegalovirus exposure and HLA in healthy donors. Profiled with immunoSEQ multiplex PCR; TCRdb holds only in-frame clones, not every one. Altogether about 200,000 clones are present, about 80% being singletons, with the ten largest covering about 1.4%. Sequencing used PBMCs. These receptors originate from a girl aged 10-17 years in good health and CMV-seronegative. Each CDR3 is given with its conserved first and last residue. The D gene is left open where the match is weak. The size field is filled for only some rows; it gives once, few, many or a size class.

clone_size	v_call	j_call	d_call	cdr3_nt	cdr3_aa
NA	TRBV19	TRBJ2-3	TRBD2	TGTGCCAGTAGTGGCCCTAGAGTTCCGACCCAAAGCCGGGGTAGCGGGAGCACAGATACGCAGTATTTT	CASSGPRVPTQSRGSGSTDTQYF
NA	TRBV28	TRBJ1-5	NA	TGTGCCAGCAGAGGGGTGGGCAATCAGCCCCAGCATTTT	CASRGVGNQPQHF
NA	TRBV15	TRBJ2-7	NA	TGTGCCACCAGCAAAGTGACAGACACCTACGAGCAGTACTTC	CATSKVTDTYEQYF
NA	TRBV5-4	TRBJ2-5	NA	TGTGCCAGCAGTATACAGGGTCCGGGAGAGACCCAGTACTTC	CASSIQGPGETQYF
NA	TRBV6-5	TRBJ2-7	TRBD2	TGTGCCAGCAGTTTATCCACTAGCGGGAGGGCCTACGAGCAGTACTTC	CASSLSTSGRAYEQYF
once	TRBV7-2	TRBJ1-2	NA	TGTGCCAGCAGCTTAATCGGAGTGGTCGCTAACTATGGCTACACCTTC	CASSLIGVVANYGYTF
NA	TRBV5-1	TRBJ2-5	NA	TGCGCCAGCAGCCTGTGGGGAGGAGAGACCCAGTACTTC	CASSLWGGETQYF
NA	TRBV29-1	TRBJ2-1	TRBD2	TGCAGCGTCCCTTCTCCGGGACTAGCGGGGTCTAATGAGCAGTTCTTC	CSVPSPGLAGSNEQFF
NA	TRBV7-6	TRBJ2-7	TRBD2	TGTGCCAGCAGCTTAGAGGGGACTAGCGGGGACTACGAGCAGTACTTC	CASSLEGTSGDYEQYF
NA	TRBV29-1	TRBJ2-7	NA	TGCAGCGCGGGGGGGACAGGGAAAGCCGAGCAGTACTTC	CSAGGTGKAEQYF
few	TRBV1	TRBJ2-7	NA	TGCACCAGCAGCCATGTACGCCGGTACGAGCAGTACTTC	CTSSHVRRYEQYF
NA	TRBV5-3	TRBJ2-7	TRBD1	TGTGCCAGAAGCTTTCGTCTGGGACAGCAAAACTACGAGCAGTACTTC	CARSFRLGQQNYEQYF
NA	TRBV28	TRBJ1-2	NA	TGTGCCACCGAGGGGGGGAGCAGGGAGTCTGGCTACACCTTC	CATEGGSRESGYTF
NA	TRBV28	TRBJ1-4	NA	TGTGCCAGCAGCCAAGACAGTAATGAAAAACTGTTTTTT	CASSQDSNEKLFF
NA	TRBV13	TRBJ2-7	NA	TGTGCCAGCAGCTTAGGCCTTACAGCCTACGAGCAGTACTTC	CASSLGLTAYEQYF
NA	TRBV30	TRBJ2-1	NA	TGTGCCTGGAGCGACCCTATGAGCGGGCCTCCACAATTCCCCTTTGGGGACCGGCAGTTCTTC	CAWSDPMSGPPQFPFGDRQFF
NA	TRBV7-2	TRBJ1-1	NA	TGTGCCAGCAGCCAATCGGGAACTGAAGCTTTCTTT	CASSQSGTEAFF
once	TRBV19	TRBJ1-4	TRBD1	TGTGCCAGTAGTCGAGACGGGACAGGCATAAGGGAAAAACTGTTTTTT	CASSRDGTGIREKLFF
few	TRBV4-1	TRBJ1-5	NA	TGCGCCAGCAGCCGGGCACAGCTCAATCAGCCCCAGCATTTT	CASSRAQLNQPQHF
NA	TRBV2	TRBJ1-2	NA	TGTGCCAGCAGTGAGGCAGACTATGGCTACACCTTC	CASSEADYGYTF
NA	TRBV6-5	TRBJ1-2	TRBD1	TGTGCCAGCAGACAAACAGGGGCACGAGTGAAGGGCTACACCTTC	CASRQTGARVKGYTF
NA	TRBV5-8	TRBJ2-1	TRBD2	TGTGCCAGCAGCATAGGACTAGCGGGGGCTTCCTACAATGAGCAGTTCTTC	CASSIGLAGASYNEQFF
NA	TRBV19	TRBJ1-2	NA	TGTGCCAGTACGGACCGGGGGGCAGGGTATGGCTACACCTTC	CASTDRGAGYGYTF
once	TRBV7-3	TRBJ2-2	NA	TGTGCCAGCAGCTTAACTCCAGGCTTGGGGGAGCTGTTTTTT	CASSLTPGLGELFF
NA	TRBV30	TRBJ1-5	NA	TGTGCCTGGAGTGTAGGGGAAGACAATCAGCCCCAGCATTTT	CAWSVGEDNQPQHF
NA	TRBV5-1	TRBJ2-5	NA	TGCGCCAGCGCCAACGGCGGGACAGCTCAAGAGACCCAGTACTTC	CASANGGTAQETQYF
NA	TRBV29-1	TRBJ1-1	TRBD1	TGCAGCGTATTGACAGGGGGATTTGCCATTGCTTTCTTT	CSVLTGGFAIAFF
NA	TRBV23-1	TRBJ1-1	TRBD1	TGCGCCAGCAGTACAACACTCCGGGACAGGGTTGGGAAAGGGAACACTGAAGCTTTCTTT	CASSTTLRDRVGKGNTEAFF
NA	TRBV6-5	TRBJ1-1	NA	TGTGCCAGCAGTTACAGGGGAGGTAGGACTGAAGCTTTCTTT	CASSYRGGRTEAFF
NA	TRBV15	TRBJ2-1	NA	TGTGCCACCAGCCTAGGACCTCAAGCGGGTGAGCAGTTCTTC	CATSLGPQAGEQFF
NA	TRBV6-5	TRBJ2-7	NA	TGTGCCAGCAGTTTAGCAGGGGACTACGAGCAGTACTTC	CASSLAGDYEQYF
NA	TRBV1	TRBJ2-7	NA	TGCACCAGCAGCCAGGAGACTAGCGGGAACTCCTACGAGCAGTACTTC	CTSSQETSGNSYEQYF
NA	TRBV30	TRBJ1-3	NA	TGTGCTACGGGTTTTTCTGGAAACACCATATATTTT	CATGFSGNTIYF
once	TRBV11-3	TRBJ1-1	TRBD1	TGTGCCAGCAGCCTGACAGGGGGAAACACTGAAGCTTTCTTT	CASSLTGGNTEAFF
NA	TRBV19	TRBJ1-1	NA	TGTGCCAGTAGTATAGTCGGGGTCCCAGGCACTGAAGCTTTCTTT	CASSIVGVPGTEAFF
NA	TRBV30	TRBJ1-5	NA	TGTGCCTGGAGCCCGGGACAAGTAGGCAATCAGCCCCAGCATTTT	CAWSPGQVGNQPQHF
once	TRBV28	TRBJ2-3	TRBD1	TGTGCCAGCAGTTTTAACAGGGGTTGGGGAGATACGCAGTATTTT	CASSFNRGWGDTQYF
NA	TRBV6-1	TRBJ2-7	TRBD1	TGTGCCAGTCGGGACAGCCTCTACGAGCAGTACTTC	CASRDSLYEQYF
NA	TRBV5-8	TRBJ2-7	TRBD1	TGTGCCAGCAGCAGGGGACAGGGGAAAAGCTACGAGCAGTACTTC	CASSRGQGKSYEQYF
NA	TRBV28	TRBJ2-2	TRBD2	TGTGCCAGCGCTAGCGGGACCACCGGGGAGCTGTTTTTT	CASASGTTGELFF
NA	TRBV15	TRBJ2-1	TRBD2	TGTGCCACCAGCAGACCTAGCGGGTTAAGTTACAATGAGCAGTTCTTC	CATSRPSGLSYNEQFF
NA	TRBV4-2	TRBJ1-4	NA	TGTGCCAGCAGCCAAGATCCAGGGGATGATGAAAAACTGTTTTTT	CASSQDPGDDEKLFF
NA	TRBV29-1	TRBJ1-2	NA	TGCAGCGTTGCCCTAAACTATGGCTACACCTTC	CSVALNYGYTF